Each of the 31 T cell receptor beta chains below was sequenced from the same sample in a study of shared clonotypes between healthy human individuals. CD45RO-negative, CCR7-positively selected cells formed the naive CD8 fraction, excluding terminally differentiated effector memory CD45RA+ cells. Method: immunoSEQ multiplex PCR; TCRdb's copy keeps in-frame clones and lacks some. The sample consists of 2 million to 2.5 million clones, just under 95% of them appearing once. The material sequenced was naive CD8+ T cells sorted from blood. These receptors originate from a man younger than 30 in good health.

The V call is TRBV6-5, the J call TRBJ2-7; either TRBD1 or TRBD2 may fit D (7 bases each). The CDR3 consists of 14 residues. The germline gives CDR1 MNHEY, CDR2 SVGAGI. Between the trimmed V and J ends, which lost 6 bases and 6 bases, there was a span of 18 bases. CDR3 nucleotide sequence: TGTGCCAGCAGCCCCAGGGGGGGGATTGGCGAGCAGTACTTC. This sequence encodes CASSPRGGIGEQYF.

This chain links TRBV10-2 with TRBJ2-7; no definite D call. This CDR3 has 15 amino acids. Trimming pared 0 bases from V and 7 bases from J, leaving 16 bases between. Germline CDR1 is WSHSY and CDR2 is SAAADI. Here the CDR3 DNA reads TGCGCCAGCAGTGAGTCGAAGTCTTACTGGGTAGAGCAGTACTTC. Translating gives CASSESKSYWVEQYF.

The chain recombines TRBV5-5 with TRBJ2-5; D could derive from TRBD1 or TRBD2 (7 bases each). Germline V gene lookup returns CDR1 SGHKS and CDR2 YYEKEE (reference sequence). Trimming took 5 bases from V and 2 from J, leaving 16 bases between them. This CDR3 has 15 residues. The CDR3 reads CASSPRQGLQETQYF. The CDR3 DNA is TGTGCCAGCAGTCCCCGACAGGGACTACAAGAGACCCAGTACTTC.

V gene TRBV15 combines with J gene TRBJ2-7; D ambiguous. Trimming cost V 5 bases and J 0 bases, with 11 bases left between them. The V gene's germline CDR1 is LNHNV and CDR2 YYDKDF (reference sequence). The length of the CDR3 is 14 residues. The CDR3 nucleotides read TGTGCCACCAGCCCTGGGCTCCTCTCCTACGAGCAGTACTTC. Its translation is CATSPGLLSYEQYF.

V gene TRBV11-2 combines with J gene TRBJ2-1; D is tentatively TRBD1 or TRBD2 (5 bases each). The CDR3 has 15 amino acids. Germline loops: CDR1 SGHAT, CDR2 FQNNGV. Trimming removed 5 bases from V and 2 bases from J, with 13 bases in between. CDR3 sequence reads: CASSEGWGAYNEQFF. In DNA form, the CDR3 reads TGTGCCAGCAGCGAGGGTTGGGGCGCCTACAATGAGCAGTTCTTC.

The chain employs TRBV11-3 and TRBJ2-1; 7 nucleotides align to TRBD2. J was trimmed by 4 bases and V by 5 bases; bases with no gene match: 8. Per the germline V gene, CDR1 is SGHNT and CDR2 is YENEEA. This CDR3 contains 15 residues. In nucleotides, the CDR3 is TGTGCCAGCAGCCCGCGGACTAGTAATTACAATGAGCAGTTCTTC. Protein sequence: CASSPRTSNYNEQFF. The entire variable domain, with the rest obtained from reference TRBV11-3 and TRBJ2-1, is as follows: EAGVVQSPRYKIIEKKQPVAFWCNPISGHNTLYWYLQNLGQGPELLIRYENEEAVDDSQLPKDRFSAERLKGVDSTLKIQPAELGDSAVYLCASSPRTSNYNEQFFGPGTRLTVL.

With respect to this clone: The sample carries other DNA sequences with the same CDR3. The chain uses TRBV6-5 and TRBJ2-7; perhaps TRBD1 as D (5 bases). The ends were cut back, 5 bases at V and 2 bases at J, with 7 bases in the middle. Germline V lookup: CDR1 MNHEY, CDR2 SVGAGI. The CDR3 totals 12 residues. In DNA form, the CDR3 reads TGTGCCAGCAGTCCAGGGACCTACGAGCAGTACTTC. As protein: CASSPGTYEQYF.

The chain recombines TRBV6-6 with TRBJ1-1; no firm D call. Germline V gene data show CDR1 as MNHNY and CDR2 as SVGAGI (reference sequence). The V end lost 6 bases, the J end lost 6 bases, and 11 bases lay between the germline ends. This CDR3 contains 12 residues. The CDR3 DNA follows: TGTGCCAGCAGCCTGTTAATCTCTGAAGCTTTCTTT. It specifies CASSLLISEAFF.

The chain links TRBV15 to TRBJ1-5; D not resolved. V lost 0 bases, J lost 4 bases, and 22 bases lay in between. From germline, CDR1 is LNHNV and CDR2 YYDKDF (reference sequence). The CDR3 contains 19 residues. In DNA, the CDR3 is TGTGCCACCAGCAGAGATTTACGAAGGGAGGCAGAGGCTAATCAGCCCCAGCATTTT. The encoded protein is CATSRDLRREAEANQPQHF.

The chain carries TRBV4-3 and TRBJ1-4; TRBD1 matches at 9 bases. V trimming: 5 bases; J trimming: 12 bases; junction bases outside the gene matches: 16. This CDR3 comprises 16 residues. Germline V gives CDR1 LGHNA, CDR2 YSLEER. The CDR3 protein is CASSTNSGTGLNELFF. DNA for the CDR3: TGCGCCAGCAGCACGAATTCCGGGACAGGGCTGAATGAACTGTTTTTT.

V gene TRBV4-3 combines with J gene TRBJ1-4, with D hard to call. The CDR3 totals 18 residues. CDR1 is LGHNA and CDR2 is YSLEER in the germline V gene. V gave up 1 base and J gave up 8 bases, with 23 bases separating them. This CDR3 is CASSQGREPLVGLEKLFF. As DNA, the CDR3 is TGCGCCAGCAGCCAAGGCCGAGAACCTTTAGTAGGATTGGAAAAACTGTTTTTT.

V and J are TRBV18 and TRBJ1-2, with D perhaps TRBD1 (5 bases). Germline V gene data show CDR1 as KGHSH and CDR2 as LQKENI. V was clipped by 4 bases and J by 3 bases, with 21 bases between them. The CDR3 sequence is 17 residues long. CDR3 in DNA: TGTGCCAGCTCACAGGGACCTGAGGGACCCGAGTACTATGGCTACACCTTC. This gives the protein CASSQGPEGPEYYGYTF. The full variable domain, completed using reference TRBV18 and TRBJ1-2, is NAGVMQNPRHLVRRRGQEARLRCSPMKGHSHVYWYRQLPEEGLKFMVYLQKENIIDESGMPKERFSAEFPKEGPSILRIQQVVRGDSAAYFCASSQGPEGPEYYGYTFGSGTRLTVV.

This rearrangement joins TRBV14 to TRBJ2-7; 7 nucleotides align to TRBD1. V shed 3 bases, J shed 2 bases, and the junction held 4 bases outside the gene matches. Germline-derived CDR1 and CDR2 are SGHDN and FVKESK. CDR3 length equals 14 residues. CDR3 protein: CASSHGQDPYEQYF. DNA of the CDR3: TGTGCCAGCAGCCATGGACAGGATCCCTACGAGCAGTACTTC.

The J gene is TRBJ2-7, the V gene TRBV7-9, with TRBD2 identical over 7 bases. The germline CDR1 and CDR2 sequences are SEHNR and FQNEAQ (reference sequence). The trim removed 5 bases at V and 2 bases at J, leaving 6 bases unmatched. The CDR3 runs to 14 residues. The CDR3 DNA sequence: TGTGCCAGCAGCCCGGGGGGAGCGGCCTACGAGCAGTACTTC. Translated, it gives CASSPGGAAYEQYF.

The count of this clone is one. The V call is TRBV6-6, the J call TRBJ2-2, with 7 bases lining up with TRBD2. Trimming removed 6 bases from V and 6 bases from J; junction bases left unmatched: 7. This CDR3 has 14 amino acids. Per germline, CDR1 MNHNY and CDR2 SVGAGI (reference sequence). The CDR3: CASSGLADSGELFF. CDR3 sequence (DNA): TGTGCCAGCAGCGGTCTAGCGGATTCCGGGGAGCTGTTTTTT.

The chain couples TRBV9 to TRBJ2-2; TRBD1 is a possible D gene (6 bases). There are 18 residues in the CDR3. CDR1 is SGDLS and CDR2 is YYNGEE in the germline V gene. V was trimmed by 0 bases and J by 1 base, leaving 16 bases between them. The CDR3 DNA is TGTGCCAGCAGCGTAGTGGAAGGGTACAGGGAGAACACCGGGGAGCTGTTTTTT. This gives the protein CASSVVEGYRENTGELFF.

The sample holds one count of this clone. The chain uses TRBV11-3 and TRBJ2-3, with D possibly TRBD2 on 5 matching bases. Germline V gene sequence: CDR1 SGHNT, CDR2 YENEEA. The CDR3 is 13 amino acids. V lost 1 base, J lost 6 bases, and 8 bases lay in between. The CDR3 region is CASSLGTSDTQYF. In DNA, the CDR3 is TGTGCCAGCAGCTTAGGGACTTCCGATACGCAGTATTTT.

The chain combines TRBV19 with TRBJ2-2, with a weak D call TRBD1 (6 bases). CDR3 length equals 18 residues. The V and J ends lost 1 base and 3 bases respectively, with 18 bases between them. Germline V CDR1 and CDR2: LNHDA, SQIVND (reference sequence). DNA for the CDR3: TGTGCCAGTAGTATAGGGACAGCCCTTTCCGTGGACACCGGGGAGCTGTTTTTT. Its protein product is CASSIGTALSVDTGELFF.

The CDR3 DNA sequence: TGTGCCAGTACGACCTGGGGGAACACTGAAGCTTTCTTT. It specifies CASTTWGNTEAFF. The V call is TRBV6-5, the J call TRBJ1-1; D is undetermined. This CDR3 region has 13 residues. Per germline, CDR1 MNHEY and CDR2 SVGAGI. V lost 9 bases to trimming and J lost 1 base, with 12 bases between them.

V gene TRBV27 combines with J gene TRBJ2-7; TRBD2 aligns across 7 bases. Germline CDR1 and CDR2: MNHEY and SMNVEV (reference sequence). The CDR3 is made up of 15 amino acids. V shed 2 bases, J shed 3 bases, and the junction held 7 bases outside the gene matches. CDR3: CASSLGGEPGYEQYF. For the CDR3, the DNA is TGTGCCAGCAGTTTAGGGGGGGAGCCCGGCTACGAGCAGTACTTC.

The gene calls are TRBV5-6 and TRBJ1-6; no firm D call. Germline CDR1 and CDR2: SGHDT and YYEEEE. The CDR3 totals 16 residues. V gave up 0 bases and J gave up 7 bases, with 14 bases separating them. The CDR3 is CASSLGSVRENSPLHF. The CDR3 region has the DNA TGTGCCAGCAGCTTGGGATCGGTAAGAGAGAATTCACCCCTCCACTTT. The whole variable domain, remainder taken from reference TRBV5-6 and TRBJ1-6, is DAGVTQSPTHLIKTRGQQVTLRCSPKSGHDTVSWYQQALGQGPQFIFQYYEEEERQRGNFPDRFSGHQFPNYSSELNVNALLLGDSALYLCASSLGSVRENSPLHFGNGTRLTVT.

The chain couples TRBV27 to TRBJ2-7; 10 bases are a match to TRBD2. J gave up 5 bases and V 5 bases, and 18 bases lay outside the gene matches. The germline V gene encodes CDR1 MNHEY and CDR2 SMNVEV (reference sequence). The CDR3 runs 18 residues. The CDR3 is CASSPQGEPSGGEDEQYF. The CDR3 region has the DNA TGTGCCAGCAGTCCGCAGGGAGAACCTAGCGGGGGCGAGGACGAGCAGTACTTC.

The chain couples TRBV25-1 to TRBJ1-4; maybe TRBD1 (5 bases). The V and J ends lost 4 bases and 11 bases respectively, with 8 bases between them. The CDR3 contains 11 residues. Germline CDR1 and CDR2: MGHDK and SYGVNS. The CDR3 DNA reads TGTGCCAGCAGTGCTAAGGGGAAACTGTTTTTT. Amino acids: CASSAKGKLFF.

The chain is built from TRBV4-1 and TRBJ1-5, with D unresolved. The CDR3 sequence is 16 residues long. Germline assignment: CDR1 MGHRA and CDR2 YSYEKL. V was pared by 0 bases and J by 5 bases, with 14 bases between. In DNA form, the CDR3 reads TGCGCCAGCAGCCAAGAAATGCAGACATACTATCAGCCCCAGCATTTT. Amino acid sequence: CASSQEMQTYYQPQHF.

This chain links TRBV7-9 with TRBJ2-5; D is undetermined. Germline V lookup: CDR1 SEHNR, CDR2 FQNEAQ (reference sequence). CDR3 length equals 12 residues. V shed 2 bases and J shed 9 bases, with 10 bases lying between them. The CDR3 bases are TGTGCCAGCAGCTTAAATCCTTCCTCCCAGTACTTC. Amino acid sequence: CASSLNPSSQYF.

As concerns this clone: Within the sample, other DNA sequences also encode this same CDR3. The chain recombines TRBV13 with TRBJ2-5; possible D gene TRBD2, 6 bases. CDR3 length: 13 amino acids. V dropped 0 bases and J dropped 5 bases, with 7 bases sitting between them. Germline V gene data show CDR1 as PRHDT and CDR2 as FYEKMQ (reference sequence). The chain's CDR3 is CASSLGLAETQYF. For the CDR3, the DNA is TGTGCCAGCAGCTTAGGGCTAGCGGAGACCCAGTACTTC.

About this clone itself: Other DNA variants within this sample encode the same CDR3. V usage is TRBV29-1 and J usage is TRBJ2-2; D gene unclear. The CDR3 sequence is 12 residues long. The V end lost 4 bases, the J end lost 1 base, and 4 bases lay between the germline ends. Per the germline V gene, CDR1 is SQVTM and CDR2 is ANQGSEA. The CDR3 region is CSVVGNTGELFF. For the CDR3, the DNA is TGCAGCGTTGTAGGGAACACCGGGGAGCTGTTTTTT.

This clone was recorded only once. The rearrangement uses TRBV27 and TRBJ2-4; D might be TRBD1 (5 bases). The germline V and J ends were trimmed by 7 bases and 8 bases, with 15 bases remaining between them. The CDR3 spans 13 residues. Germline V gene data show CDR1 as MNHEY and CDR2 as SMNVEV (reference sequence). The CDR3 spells CASTSDINHIQYF. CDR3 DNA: TGTGCCAGCACTTCGGACATTAATCACATTCAGTACTTC.

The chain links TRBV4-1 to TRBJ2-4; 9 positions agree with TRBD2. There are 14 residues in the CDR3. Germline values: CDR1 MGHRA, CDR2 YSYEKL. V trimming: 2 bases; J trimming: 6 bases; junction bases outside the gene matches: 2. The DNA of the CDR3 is TGCGCCAGCAGCCAAAGGACTAGCGTAAACATTCAGTACTTC. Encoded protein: CASSQRTSVNIQYF.

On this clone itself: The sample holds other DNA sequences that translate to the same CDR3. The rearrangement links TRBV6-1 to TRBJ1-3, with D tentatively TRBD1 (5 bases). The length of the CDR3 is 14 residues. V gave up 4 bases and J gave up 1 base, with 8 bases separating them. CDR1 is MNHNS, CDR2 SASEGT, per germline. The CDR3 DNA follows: TGTGCCAGCAGTGTGAGGGGATCTGGAAACACCATATATTTT. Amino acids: CASSVRGSGNTIYF.

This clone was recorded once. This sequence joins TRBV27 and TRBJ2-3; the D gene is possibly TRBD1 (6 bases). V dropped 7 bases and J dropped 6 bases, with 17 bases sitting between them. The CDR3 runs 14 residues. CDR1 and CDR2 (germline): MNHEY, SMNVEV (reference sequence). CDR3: CASTPFQGLDTQYF. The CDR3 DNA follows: TGTGCCAGCACCCCCTTTCAGGGGCTCGATACGCAGTATTTT.